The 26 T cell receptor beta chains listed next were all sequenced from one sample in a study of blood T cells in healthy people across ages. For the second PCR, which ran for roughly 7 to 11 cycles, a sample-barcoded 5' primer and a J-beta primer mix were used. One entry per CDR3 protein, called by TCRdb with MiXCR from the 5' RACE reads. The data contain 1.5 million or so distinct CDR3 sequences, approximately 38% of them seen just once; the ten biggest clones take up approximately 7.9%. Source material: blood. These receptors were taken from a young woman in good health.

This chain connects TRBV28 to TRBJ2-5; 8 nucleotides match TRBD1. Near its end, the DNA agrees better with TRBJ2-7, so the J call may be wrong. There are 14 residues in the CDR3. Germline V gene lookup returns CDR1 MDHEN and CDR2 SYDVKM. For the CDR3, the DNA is TGTGCCAGCAGTTTTAACAGGGGGGAGTACGAGCAGTACTTC. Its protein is CASSFNRGEYEQYF.

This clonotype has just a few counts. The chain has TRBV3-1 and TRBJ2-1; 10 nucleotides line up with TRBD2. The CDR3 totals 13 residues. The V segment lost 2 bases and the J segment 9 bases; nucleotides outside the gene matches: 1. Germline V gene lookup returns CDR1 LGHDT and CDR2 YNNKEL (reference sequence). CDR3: CASSQLAGVEQFF. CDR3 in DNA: TGTGCCAGCAGCCAACTAGCGGGAGTTGAGCAGTTCTTC.

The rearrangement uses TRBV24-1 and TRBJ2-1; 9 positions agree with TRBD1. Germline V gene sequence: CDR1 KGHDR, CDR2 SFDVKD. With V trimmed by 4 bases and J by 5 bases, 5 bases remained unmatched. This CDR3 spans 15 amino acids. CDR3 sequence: CATSETGGWDNEQFF. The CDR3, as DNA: TGTGCCACCAGTGAAACAGGGGGCTGGGACAATGAGCAGTTCTTC.

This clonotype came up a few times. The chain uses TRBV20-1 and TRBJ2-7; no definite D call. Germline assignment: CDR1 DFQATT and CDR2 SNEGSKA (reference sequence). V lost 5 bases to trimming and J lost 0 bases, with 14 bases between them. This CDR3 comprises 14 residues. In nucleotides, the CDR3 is TGCAGTGCTTATGCGGCGGCCGGCTCCTACGAGCAGTACTTC. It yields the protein CSAYAAAGSYEQYF.

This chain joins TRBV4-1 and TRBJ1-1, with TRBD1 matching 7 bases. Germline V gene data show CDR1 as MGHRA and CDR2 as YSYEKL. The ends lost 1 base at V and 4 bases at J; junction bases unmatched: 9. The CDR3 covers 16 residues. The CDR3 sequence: CASSQGQGVGGTEAFF. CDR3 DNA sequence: TGCGCCAGCAGCCAAGGACAGGGAGTCGGTGGCACTGAAGCTTTCTTT.

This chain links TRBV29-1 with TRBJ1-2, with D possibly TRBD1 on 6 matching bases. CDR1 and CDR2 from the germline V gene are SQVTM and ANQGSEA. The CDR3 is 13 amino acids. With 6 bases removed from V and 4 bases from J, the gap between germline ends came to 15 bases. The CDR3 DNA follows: TGCAGCGTCTCCCGAGAAGGGGGCTATGGCTACACCTTC. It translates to CSVSREGGYGYTF.

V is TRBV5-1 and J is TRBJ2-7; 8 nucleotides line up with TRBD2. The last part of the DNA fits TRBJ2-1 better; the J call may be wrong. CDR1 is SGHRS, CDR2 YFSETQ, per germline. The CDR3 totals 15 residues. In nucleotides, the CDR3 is TGCGCCAGCAGCTTGGGGAATAGCGGGACCTACGAGCAGTTCTTC. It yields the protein CASSLGNSGTYEQFF.

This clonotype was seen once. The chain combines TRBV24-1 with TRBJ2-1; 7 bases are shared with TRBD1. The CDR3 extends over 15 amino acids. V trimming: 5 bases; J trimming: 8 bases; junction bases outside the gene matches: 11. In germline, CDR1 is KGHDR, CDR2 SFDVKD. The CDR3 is CATSGSDRPGDEQFF. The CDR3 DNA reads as TGTGCCACCAGTGGGTCGGACAGGCCCGGCGATGAGCAGTTCTTC.

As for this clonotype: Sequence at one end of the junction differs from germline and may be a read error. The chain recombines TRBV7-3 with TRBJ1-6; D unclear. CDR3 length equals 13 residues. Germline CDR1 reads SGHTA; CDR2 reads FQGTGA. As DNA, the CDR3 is TGTGCCGGCAGCTCGACTCCTACCGCACCCCTCCACTTT. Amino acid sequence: CAGSSTPTAPLHF.

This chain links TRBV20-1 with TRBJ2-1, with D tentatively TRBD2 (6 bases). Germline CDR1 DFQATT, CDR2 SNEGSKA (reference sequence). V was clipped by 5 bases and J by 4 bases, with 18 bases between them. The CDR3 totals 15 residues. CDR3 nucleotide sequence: TGCAGTGCTCTTCTCGGGACTCTCGCTTACAATGAGCAGTTCTTC. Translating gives CSALLGTLAYNEQFF.

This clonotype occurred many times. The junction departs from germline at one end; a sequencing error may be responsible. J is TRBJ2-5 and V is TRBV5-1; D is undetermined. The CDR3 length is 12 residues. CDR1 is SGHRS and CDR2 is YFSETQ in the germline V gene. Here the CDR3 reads CASSLVQETQYF. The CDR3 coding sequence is TGTGCCAGCAGCTTAGTACAAGAGACCCAGTACTTC.

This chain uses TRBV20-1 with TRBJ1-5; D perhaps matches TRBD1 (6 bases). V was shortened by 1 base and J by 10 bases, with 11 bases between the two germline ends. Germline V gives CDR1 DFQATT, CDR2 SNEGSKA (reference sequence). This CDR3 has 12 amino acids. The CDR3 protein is CSARVAGDPQHF. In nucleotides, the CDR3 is TGCAGTGCTAGAGTGGCAGGGGACCCCCAGCATTTT.

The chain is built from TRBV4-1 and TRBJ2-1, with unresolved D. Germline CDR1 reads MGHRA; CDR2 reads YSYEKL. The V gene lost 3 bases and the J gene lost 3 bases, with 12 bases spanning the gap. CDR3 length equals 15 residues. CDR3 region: CASSHDRNGYNEQFF. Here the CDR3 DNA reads TGCGCCAGCAGCCATGATAGGAATGGCTACAATGAGCAGTTCTTC.

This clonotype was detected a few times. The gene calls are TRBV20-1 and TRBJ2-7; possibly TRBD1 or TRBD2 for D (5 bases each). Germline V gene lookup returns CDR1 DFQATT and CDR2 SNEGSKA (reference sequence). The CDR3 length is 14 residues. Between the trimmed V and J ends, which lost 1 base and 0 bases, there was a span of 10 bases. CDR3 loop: CSARGEGTSYEQYF. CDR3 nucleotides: TGCAGTGCTAGAGGTGAGGGGACCTCCTACGAGCAGTACTTC.

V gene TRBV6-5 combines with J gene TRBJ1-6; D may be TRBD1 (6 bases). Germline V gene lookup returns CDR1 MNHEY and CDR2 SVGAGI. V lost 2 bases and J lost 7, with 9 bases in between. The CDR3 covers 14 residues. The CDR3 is CASSYGTYNSPLHF. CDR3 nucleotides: TGTGCCAGCAGTTACGGGACATACAATTCACCCCTCCACTTT.

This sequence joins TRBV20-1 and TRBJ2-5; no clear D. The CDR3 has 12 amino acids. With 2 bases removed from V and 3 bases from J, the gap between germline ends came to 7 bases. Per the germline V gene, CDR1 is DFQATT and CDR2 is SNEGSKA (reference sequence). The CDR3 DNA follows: TGCAGTGCTAGACACGCAGAAGAGACCCAGTACTTC. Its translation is CSARHAEETQYF.

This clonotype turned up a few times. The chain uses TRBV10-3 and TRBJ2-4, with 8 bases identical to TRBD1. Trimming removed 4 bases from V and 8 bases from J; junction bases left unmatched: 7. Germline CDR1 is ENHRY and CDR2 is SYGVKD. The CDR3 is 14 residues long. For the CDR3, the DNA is TGTGCCATCAGTGCCTCGACAGGGGAAGACATTCAGTACTTC. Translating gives CAISASTGEDIQYF.

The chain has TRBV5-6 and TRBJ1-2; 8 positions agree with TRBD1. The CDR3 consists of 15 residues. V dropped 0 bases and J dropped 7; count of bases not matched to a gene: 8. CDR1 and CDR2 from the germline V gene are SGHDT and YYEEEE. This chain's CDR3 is CASSLAGQGAGGYTF. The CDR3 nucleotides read TGTGCCAGCAGCTTGGCCGGTCAGGGGGCGGGTGGCTACACCTTC.

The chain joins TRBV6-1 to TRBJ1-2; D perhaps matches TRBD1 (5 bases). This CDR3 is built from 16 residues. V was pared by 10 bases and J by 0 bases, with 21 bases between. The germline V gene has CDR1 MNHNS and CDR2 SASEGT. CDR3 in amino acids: CATVGVSGRTNYGYTF. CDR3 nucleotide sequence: TGTGCCACCGTGGGGGTCTCGGGGAGAACTAACTATGGCTACACCTTC.

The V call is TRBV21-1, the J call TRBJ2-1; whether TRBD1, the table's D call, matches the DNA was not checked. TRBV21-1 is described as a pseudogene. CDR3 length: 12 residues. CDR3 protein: CAAGTARNEQFF. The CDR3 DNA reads TGTGCCGCCGGAACGGCGCGGAATGAGCAGTTCTTC.

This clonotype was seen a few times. Here the CDR3 reads CSARYTVNYGYTF. DNA of the CDR3: TGCAGTGCTAGATATACGGTTAACTATGGCTACACCTTC. This chain connects TRBV20-1 to TRBJ1-2; unclear D gene. This CDR3 spans 13 amino acids. V shed 2 bases and J shed 1 base, with 8 bases lying between them. Germline V CDR1 and CDR2: DFQATT, SNEGSKA (reference sequence).

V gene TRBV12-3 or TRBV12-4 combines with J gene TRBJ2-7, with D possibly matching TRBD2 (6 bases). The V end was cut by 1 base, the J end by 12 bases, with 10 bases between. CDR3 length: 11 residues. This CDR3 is CASSLGTTWYF. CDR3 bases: TGTGCCAGCAGTTTAGGGACTACATGGTACTTC.

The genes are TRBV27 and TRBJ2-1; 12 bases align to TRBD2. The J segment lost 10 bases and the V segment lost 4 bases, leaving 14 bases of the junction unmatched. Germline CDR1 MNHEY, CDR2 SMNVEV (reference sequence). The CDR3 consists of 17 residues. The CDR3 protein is CASSWALAGGRTEEQFF. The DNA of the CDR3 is TGTGCCAGCAGTTGGGCCCTAGCGGGGGGGCGAACAGAAGAGCAGTTCTTC.

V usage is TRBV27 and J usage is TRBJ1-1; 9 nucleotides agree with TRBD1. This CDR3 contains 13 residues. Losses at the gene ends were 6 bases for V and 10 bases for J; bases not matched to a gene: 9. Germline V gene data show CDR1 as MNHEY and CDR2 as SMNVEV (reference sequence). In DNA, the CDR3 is TGTGCCAGCAGCGGCGGGACAGGGCAACCAGCTTTCTTT. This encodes CASSGGTGQPAFF.

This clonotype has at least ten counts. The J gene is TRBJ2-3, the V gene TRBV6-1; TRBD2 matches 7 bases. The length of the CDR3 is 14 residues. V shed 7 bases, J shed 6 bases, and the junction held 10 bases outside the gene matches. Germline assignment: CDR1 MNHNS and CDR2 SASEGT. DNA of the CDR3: TGTGCCAGCACCACAAGCGGGATGAGGGATACGCAGTATTTT. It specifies CASTTSGMRDTQYF.

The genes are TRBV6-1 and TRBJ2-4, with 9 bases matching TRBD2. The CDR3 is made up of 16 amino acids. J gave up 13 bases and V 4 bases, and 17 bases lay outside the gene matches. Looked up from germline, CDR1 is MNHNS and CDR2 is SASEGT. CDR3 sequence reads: CASSAPRLAGNNEQYF. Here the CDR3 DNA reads TGTGCCAGCAGTGCCCCGCGGCTAGCGGGGAACAATGAGCAGTACTTC.